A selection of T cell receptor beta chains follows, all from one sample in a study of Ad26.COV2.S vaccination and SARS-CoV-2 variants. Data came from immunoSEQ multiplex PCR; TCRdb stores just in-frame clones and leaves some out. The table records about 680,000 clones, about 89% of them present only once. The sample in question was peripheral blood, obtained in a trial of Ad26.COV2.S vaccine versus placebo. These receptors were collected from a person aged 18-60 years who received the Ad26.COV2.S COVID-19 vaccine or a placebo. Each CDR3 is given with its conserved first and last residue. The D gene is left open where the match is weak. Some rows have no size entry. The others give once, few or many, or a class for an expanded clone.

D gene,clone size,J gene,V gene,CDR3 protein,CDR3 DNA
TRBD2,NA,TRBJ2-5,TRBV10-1,CASSESVSGRPRETQYF,TGCGCCAGCAGTGAGTCTGTTAGCGGGAGGCCCCGAGAGACCCAGTACTTC
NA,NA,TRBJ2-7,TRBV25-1,CASSEPGARNEQYF,TGTGCCAGCAGTGAACCAGGGGCTCGGAACGAGCAGTACTTC
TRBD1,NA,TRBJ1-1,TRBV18,CASSPGQPNLNTEAFF,TGTGCCAGCTCACCGGGACAGCCAAACCTGAACACTGAAGCTTTCTTT
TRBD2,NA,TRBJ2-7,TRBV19,CASRPGGGGFYEQYF,TGTGCCAGTCGCCCCGGCGGGGGTGGGTTCTACGAGCAGTACTTC
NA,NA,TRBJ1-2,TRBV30,CAWSDPRGGSYGYTF,TGTGCCTGGAGTGACCCACGAGGGGGGAGCTATGGCTACACCTTC
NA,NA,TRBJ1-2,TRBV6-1,CASNRGDYGYTF,TGTGCCAGCAATAGAGGCGACTATGGCTACACCTTC
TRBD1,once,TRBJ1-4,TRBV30,CAGRDSATNEKLFF,TGTGCCGGGAGGGACAGTGCAACTAATGAAAAACTGTTTTTT
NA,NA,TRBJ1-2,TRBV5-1,CASSSPAFNGYTF,TGCGCCAGCAGCTCTCCGGCCTTTAATGGCTACACCTTC
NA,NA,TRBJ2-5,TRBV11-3,CASSFRSQETQYF,TGTGCCAGCAGCTTTCGGAGTCAAGAGACCCAGTACTTC
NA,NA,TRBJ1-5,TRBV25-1,CASSDLGDYQPQHF,TGTGCCAGCAGTGACTTAGGGGATTATCAGCCCCAGCATTTT
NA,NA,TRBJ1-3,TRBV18,CASSPGGTERTSGNTIYF,TGTGCCAGCTCACCAGGGGGCACCGAGCGGACCTCTGGAAACACCATATATTTT
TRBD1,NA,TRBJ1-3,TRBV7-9,CASSFPRQGRNTIYF,TGTGCCAGCAGCTTTCCCCGACAGGGACGAAACACCATATATTTT
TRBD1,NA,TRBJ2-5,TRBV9,CASSVTGFQETQYF,TGTGCCAGCAGCGTGACAGGGTTCCAAGAGACCCAGTACTTC
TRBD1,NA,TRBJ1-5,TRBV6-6,CASSLGTGGQPQHF,TGTGCCAGCAGTTTGGGGACAGGGGGTCAGCCCCAGCATTTT
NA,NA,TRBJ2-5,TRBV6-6,CASRDSQETQYF,TGTGCCAGCCGGGATTCCCAAGAGACCCAGTACTTC
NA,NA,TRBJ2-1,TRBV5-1,CASRLGQGNEQFF,TGCGCCAGCAGATTAGGACAAGGCAATGAGCAGTTCTTC
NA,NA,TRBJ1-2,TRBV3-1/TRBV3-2,CASSQADRLSIYGYTF,TGTGCCAGCAGCCAAGCCGACAGGTTATCAATCTATGGCTACACCTTC
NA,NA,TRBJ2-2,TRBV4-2,CASSQRVWAGELFF,TGTGCCAGCAGCCAGAGGGTTTGGGCCGGGGAGCTGTTTTTT
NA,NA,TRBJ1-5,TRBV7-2,CASSLDAHQPQHF,TGTGCCAGCAGCTTAGACGCTCATCAGCCCCAGCATTTT
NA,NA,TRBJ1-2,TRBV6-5,CASRDSANYGYTF,TGTGCCAGCAGAGACAGTGCTAACTATGGCTACACCTTC
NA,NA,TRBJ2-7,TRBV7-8,CASVPLVANIDSYEQYF,TGTGCCAGCGTTCCTTTAGTGGCGAATATAGACTCCTACGAGCAGTACTTC
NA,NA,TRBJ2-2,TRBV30,CAWSSNGDLFF,TGTGCCTGGAGTAGCAACGGTGACCTGTTTTTT
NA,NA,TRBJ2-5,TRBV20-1,CSARYWETQYF,TGCAGTGCTAGGTACTGGGAGACCCAGTACTTC
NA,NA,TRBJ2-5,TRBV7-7,CASSPNRGLGGETQYF,TGTGCTAGCAGCCCTAACAGGGGACTCGGCGGGGAGACCCAGTACTTC
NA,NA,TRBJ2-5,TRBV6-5,CASSRRGWETQYF,TGTGCCAGCAGCCGCAGGGGTTGGGAGACCCAGTACTTC
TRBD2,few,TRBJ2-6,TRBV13,CASSLNNRASGVYSGANVLTF,TGTGCCAGCAGCTTAAATAATAGGGCTAGCGGCGTATACTCTGGGGCCAACGTCCTGACTTTC
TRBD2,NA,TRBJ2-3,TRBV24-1,CATSDFTSGLGTDTQYF,TGTGCCACCAGTGACTTCACTAGCGGTCTGGGCACAGATACGCAGTATTTT
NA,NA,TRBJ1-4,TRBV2,CASSAPGGGEKLFF,TGTGCCAGCAGTGCACCCGGGGGGGGAGAAAAACTGTTTTTT
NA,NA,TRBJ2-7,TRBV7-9,CASSSDGRYEQYF,TGTGCCAGCAGCTCGGACGGACGATACGAGCAGTACTTC
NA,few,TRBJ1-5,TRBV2,CASRQGNGNQPQHF,TGTGCCAGCAGACAGGGAAACGGCAATCAGCCCCAGCATTTT
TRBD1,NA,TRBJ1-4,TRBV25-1,CASSQGQGDYEKLFF,TGTGCCAGCAGTCAGGGACAGGGGGATTACGAAAAACTGTTTTTT
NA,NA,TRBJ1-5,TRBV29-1,CSARQGNQPQHF,TGCAGCGCTCGACAAGGCAATCAGCCCCAGCATTTT
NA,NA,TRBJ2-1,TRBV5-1,CASSLVRGSYNEQFF,TGCGCCAGCAGCTTGGTACGGGGCTCCTACAATGAGCAGTTCTTC
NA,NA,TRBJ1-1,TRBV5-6,CASSLRGGTEAFF,TGTGCCAGCAGCTTGAGGGGGGGCACTGAAGCTTTCTTT
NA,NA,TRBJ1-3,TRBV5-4,CASSLTAGNTIYF,TGTGCCAGCAGCTTGACAGCGGGAAACACCATATATTTT
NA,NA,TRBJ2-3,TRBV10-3,CAISEPSGNRADTQYF,TGTGCCATCAGTGAGCCCAGCGGCAACAGGGCAGATACGCAGTATTTT
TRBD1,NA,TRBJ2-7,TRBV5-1,CASSLGGQSYEQYF,TGCGCCAGCAGCTTGGGGGGACAGTCATACGAGCAGTACTTC
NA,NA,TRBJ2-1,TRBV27,CATTLGGRGEQFF,TGTGCCACCACCTTGGGGGGACGGGGTGAGCAGTTCTTC
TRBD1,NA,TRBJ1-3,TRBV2,CASTGDRGLGNTIYF,TGTGCCAGCACAGGGGACAGGGGGCTTGGAAACACCATATATTTT
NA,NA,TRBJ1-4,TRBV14,CASSLRGQVEKLFF,TGTGCCAGCAGCCTTCGAGGGCAGGTTGAAAAACTGTTTTTT
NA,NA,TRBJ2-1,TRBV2,CASSYSGQPFNEQFF,TGTGCCAGCAGTTATTCGGGACAACCCTTCAATGAGCAGTTCTTC
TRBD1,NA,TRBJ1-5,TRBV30,CAWSPGTEQPQHF,TGTGCCTGGAGTCCGGGGACAGAACAGCCCCAGCATTTT
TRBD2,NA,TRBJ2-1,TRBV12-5,CASGLGGDYAHDEQFF,TGTGCTAGTGGTTTGGGGGGGGACTACGCTCACGATGAGCAGTTCTTC
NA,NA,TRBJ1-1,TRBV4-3,CASSQDRAGLQAFF,TGCGCCAGCAGCCAAGACAGGGCGGGATTACAAGCTTTCTTT
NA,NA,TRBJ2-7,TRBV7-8,CASSFIFSGPPYF,TGTGCCAGCAGCTTTATATTCTCGGGCCCTCCCTACTTC
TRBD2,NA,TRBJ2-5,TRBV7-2,CASSLAAGGWETQYF,TGTGCCAGCAGCTTAGCCGCGGGGGGCTGGGAGACCCAGTACTTC
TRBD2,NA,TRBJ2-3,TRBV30,CAWSVGVLAGVDTQYF,TGTGCCTGGAGTGTCGGGGTCCTAGCGGGAGTGGATACGCAGTATTTT
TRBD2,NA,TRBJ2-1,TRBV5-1,CASSSSPGGSSYNEQFF,TGCGCCAGCAGTTCATCTCCGGGGGGGAGCTCCTACAATGAGCAGTTCTTC
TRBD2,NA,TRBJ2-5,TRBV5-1,CASSRAGVQETQYF,TGCGCCAGCAGCAGGGCGGGAGTCCAAGAGACCCAGTACTTC
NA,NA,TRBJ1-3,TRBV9,CASSVQGPPGNTIYF,TGTGCCAGCAGCGTCCAGGGACCCCCTGGAAACACCATATATTTT
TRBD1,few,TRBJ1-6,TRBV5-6,CASSAGQGANKNSPLHF,TGTGCCAGCAGCGCGGGACAGGGGGCGAACAAGAATTCACCCCTCCACTTT